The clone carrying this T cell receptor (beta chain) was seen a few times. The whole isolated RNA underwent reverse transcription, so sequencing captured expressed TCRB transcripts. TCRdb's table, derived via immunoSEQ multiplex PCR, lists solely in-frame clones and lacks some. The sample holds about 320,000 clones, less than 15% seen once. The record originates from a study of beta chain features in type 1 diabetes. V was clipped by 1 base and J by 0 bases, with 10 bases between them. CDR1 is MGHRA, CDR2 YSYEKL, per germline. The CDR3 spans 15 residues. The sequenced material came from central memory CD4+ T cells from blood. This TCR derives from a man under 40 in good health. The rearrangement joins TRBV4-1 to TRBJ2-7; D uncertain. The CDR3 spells CASSQASGYSYEQYF. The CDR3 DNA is TGCGCCAGCAGCCAAGCATCGGGCTACTCCTACGAGCAGTACTTC.